Shown below are 6 T cell receptor beta chains from a single sample sequenced in a study of blood T cells in healthy people across ages. The use of a sample-barcoded 5' primer and a J-beta primer mix characterized a second PCR of about 6 to 11 cycles. MiXCR, applied by TCRdb to the 5' RACE reads, yields one record per CDR3 protein. Here the sample spans roughly 1.5 million distinct CDR3 sequences, about 42% being singletons. The sequencing input was blood. Receptor source: a woman under 30 in good health.

V and J are TRBV6-5 and TRBJ2-7; 9 positions match TRBD2. The CDR3 is made up of 14 amino acids. J gave up 3 bases and V 6 bases, and 6 bases lay outside the gene matches. Germline V lookup: CDR1 MNHEY, CDR2 SVGAGI. The CDR3 is CASRDSGGVYEQYF. The CDR3 DNA is TGTGCCAGCAGAGATAGCGGGGGTGTCTACGAGCAGTACTTC.

This clonotype was seen a handful of times. The rearrangement joins TRBV20-1 to TRBJ2-1, with 8 nucleotides matching TRBD2. Trimming removed 3 bases from V and 6 bases from J; junction bases left unmatched: 10. There are 15 residues in the CDR3. Germline V gives CDR1 DFQATT, CDR2 SNEGSKA (reference sequence). Written as DNA, the CDR3 is TGCAGTGCTAGCCCGACTAAAGCGGGGGCCAATGAGCAGTTCTTC. Amino acids: CSASPTKAGANEQFF.

V and J are TRBV7-2 and TRBJ2-5; 13 positions agree with TRBD2. With V trimmed by 5 bases and J by 0 bases, 3 bases remained unmatched. CDR3 length: 16 amino acids. Germline CDR1 reads SGHTA; CDR2 reads FQGNSA. The CDR3 sequence: CASSKLAGGYQETQYF. DNA of the CDR3: TGTGCCAGCAGCAAACTAGCGGGAGGGTACCAAGAGACCCAGTACTTC.

The V and J genes are TRBV29-1 and TRBJ1-1; D gene ambiguous. The CDR3 loop spans 14 amino acids. The V end was cut by 2 bases, the J end by 1 base, with 11 bases between. Germline CDR1 reads SQVTM; CDR2 reads ANQGSEA. The CDR3: CSVERKHANTEAFF. The DNA of the CDR3 is TGCAGCGTTGAAAGGAAGCACGCGAACACTGAAGCTTTCTTT.

This clonotype occurred a few times. The chain uses TRBV20-1 and TRBJ2-7, with 12 bases fitting TRBD2. The V gene's germline CDR1 is DFQATT and CDR2 SNEGSKA (reference sequence). J lost 0 bases, V lost 0 bases, and 6 bases had no gene match. The CDR3 runs to 17 residues. This chain's CDR3 is CSARDATSGRRSYEQYF. The CDR3 DNA reads as TGCAGTGCTAGAGATGCGACTAGCGGGAGACGCTCCTACGAGCAGTACTTC.

V is TRBV20-1 and J is TRBJ2-1; 10 bases fit TRBD1. Germline-derived CDR1 and CDR2 are DFQATT and SNEGSKA (reference sequence). The CDR3 is 14 amino acids. V shed 6 bases and J 7 bases; nucleotides not matched to a gene: 9. CDR3 sequence reads: CSAVRQGAWNEQFF. The CDR3, as DNA: TGCAGTGCCGTAAGACAGGGGGCTTGGAATGAGCAGTTCTTC.